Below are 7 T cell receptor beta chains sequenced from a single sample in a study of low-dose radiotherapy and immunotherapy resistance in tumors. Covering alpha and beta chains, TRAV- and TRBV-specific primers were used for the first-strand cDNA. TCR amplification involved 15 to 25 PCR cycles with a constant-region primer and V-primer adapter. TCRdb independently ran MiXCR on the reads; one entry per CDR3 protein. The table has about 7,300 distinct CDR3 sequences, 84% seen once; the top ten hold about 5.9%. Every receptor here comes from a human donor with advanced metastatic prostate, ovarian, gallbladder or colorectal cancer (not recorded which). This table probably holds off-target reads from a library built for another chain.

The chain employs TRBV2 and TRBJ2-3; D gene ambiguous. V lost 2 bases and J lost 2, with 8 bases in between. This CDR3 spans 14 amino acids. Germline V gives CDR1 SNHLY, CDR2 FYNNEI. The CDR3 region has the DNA TGTGCCAGCAGTGAAAGCAGAAACACAGATACGCAGTATTTT. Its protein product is CASSESRNTDTQYF. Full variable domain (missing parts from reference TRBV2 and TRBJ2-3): EPEVTQTPSHQVTQMGQEVILRCVPISNHLYFYWYRQILGQKVEFLVSFYNNEISEKSEIFDDQFSVERPDGSNFTLKIRSTKLEDSAMYFCASSESRNTDTQYFGPGTRLTVL.

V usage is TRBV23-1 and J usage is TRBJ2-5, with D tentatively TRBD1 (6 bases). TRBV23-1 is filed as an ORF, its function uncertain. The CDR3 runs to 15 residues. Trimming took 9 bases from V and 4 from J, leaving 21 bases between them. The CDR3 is CASTPTRGGIETQYF. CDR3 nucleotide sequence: TGCGCCAGTACACCTACCAGGGGTGGTATAGAGACCCAGTACTTC.

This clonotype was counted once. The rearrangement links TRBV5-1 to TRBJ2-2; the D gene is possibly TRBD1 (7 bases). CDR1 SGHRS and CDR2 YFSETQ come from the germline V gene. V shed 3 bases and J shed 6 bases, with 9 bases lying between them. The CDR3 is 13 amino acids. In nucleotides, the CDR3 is TGCGCCAGCAGCTCCAGGGGGGCCGGGGAGCTGTTTTTT. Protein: CASSSRGAGELFF.

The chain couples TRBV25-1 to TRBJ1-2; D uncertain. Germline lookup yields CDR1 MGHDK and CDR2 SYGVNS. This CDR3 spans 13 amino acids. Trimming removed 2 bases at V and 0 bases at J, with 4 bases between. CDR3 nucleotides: TGTGCCAGCAGTGAAACACCTAACTATGGCTACACCTTC. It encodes CASSETPNYGYTF.

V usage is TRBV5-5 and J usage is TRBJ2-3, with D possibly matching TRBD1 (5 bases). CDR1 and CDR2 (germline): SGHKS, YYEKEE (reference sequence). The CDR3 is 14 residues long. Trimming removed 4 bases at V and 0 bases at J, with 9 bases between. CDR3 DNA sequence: TGTGCCAGCAGCCGGACAATCAGCACAGATACGCAGTATTTT. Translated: CASSRTISTDTQYF. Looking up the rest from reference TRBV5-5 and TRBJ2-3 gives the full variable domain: DAGVTQSPTHLIKTRGQQVTLRCSPISGHKSVSWYQQVLGQGPQFIFQYYEKEERGRGNFPDRFSARQFPNYSSELNVNALLLGDSALYLCASSRTISTDTQYFGPGTRLTVL.

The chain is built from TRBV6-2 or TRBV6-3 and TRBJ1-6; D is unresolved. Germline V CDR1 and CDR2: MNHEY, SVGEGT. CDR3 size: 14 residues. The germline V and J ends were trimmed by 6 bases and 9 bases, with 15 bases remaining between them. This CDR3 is CASSSGLTGSPLHF. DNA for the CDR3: TGTGCCAGCAGCTCCGGACTTACCGGTTCACCCCTCCACTTT.

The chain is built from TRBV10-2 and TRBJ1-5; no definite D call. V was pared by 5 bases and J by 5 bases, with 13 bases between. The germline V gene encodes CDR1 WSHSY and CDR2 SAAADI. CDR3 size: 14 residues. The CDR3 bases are TGCGCCAGCAGTATCAGTGGTCGCGATCAGCCCCAGCATTTT. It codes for CASSISGRDQPQHF.